This T cell receptor (beta chain) was profiled in a study of blood T cell repertoires in COVID-19. Overall study context: COVID-19 samples from acute and convalescent phases originated in the United States, Italy and Spain. T cells, B-cell-depleted T cells, or PBMCs provided the cDNA or gDNA that served as material.

Original analysis: By means of reference gene primer amplification, nucleated cell counts were estimated. The table came from immunoSEQ multiplex PCR; TCRdb's copy has only in-frame clones and leaves some out. V and J calls and clone size are those listed in that table; D and trimming were worked out from the DNA. The profile shows some 99,000 clones, around four fifths of them singletons. V shed 4 bases and J shed 0 bases, with 25 bases lying between them. Germline V CDR1 and CDR2: LGHNA, YNFKEQ. The CDR3 runs to 21 residues. This receptor was taken from a woman between 55 and 75 years old with acute or convalescent COVID-19. The genes are TRBV4-2 and TRBJ1-6; D is possibly TRBD1 (6 bases). Input material: peripheral blood. The CDR3 DNA follows: TGTGCCAGCAGCCTCCTTTTCCTGCGGGGGCGAAAAAGCTCCTATAATTCACCCCTCCACTTT. This encodes CASSLLFLRGRKSSYNSPLHF.